Sequencing of this TCR beta chain was carried out in a study of blood T cell repertoires in COVID-19. Overall study context: The United States, Italy and Spain provided the acute and convalescent COVID-19 samples. PBMCs, B-cell-depleted T cells, or T cells provided the cDNA or gDNA that made up the material.

Trimming took off 2 bases at V and 0 bases at J, with 20 bases between the two ends. CDR1 and CDR2 from the germline V gene are MNHEY and SVGEGT. CDR3 size: 19 residues. In the authors' workflow: Reference gene primer amplification yielded estimated nucleated cell counts. Assay: immunoSEQ multiplex PCR; the TCRdb copy retains only in-frame clones and omits some. V, J and clone size are taken as reported in that table, and D and trimming were inferred from the DNA itself. Among 150,000 or so clones listed, approximately 87% were seen once. The chain joins TRBV6-2 or TRBV6-3 to TRBJ1-3; D is unresolved. This sequence was found in a man older than 75 with acute or convalescent COVID-19. Source material: peripheral blood. The CDR3 sequence is CASSYPGRGGARSGNTIYF. Here the CDR3 DNA reads TGTGCCAGCAGTTACCCCGGCCGCGGTGGTGCGCGCTCTGGAAACACCATATATTTT.